Below are 18 T cell receptor beta chains sequenced from a single sample in a study of blood T cell repertoires in COVID-19. Sequencing used immunoSEQ multiplex PCR; TCRdb keeps in-frame clones, though not all of them. The sample lists about 240,000 clones, approximately 87% occurring once. The sample was peripheral blood. Receptors were obtained from a man aged 60-69 years with acute or convalescent COVID-19.

As DNA, the CDR3 is TGCGCCAGCAGCTTGGGACTAGGCCCCTCCCTAAACATTCAGTACTTC. Its protein is CASSLGLGPSLNIQYF. V is TRBV5-1 and J is TRBJ2-4; D is possibly TRBD2 (6 bases). The V and J ends lost 0 bases and 6 bases respectively, with 16 bases between them. This CDR3 is built from 16 residues. From germline, CDR1 is SGHRS and CDR2 YFSETQ.

The gene calls are TRBV28 and TRBJ2-1; TRBD2 aligns across 14 bases. V was pared by 5 bases and J by 9 bases, with 9 bases of the junction left unmatched. Germline values: CDR1 MDHEN, CDR2 SYDVKM. The CDR3 spans 16 residues. CDR3 coding DNA: TGTGCCAGCAGTCGCCTCGGGACTAGCGGGAGTAGTGAGCAGTTCTTC. Translation gives CASSRLGTSGSSEQFF.

Here the CDR3 reads CASSPDRGNTEAFF. DNA of the CDR3: TGTGCCAGCAGCCCCGACAGGGGGAACACTGAAGCTTTCTTT. V is TRBV7-3 and J is TRBJ1-1; 8 positions match TRBD1. This CDR3 has 14 residues. The J segment lost 1 base and the V segment lost 5 bases, leaving 3 bases of the junction unmatched. From germline, CDR1 is SGHTA and CDR2 FQGTGA.

This chain connects TRBV30 to TRBJ2-1; tentatively, D is TRBD2 (5 bases). Trimming stripped 4 bases from V and 9 bases from J, with 13 bases between. The CDR3 has 12 amino acids. Germline-derived CDR1 and CDR2 are GTSNPN and SVGIG (reference sequence). This CDR3 reads CAWTGGAGEQFF. CDR3 in DNA: TGTGCCTGGACCGGCGGTGCGGGTGAGCAGTTCTTC.

This chain links TRBV7-2 with TRBJ1-6; 8 nucleotides line up with TRBD1. The CDR3 spans 16 residues. Trimming at V came to 0 bases and at J to 9 bases, leaving 7 bases not matched to a gene. Germline CDR1 is SGHTA and CDR2 is FQGNSA. For the CDR3, the DNA is TGTGCCAGCAGCTTAGCGAAGACAGGGGTTGCTTCACCCCTCCACTTT. Protein product: CASSLAKTGVASPLHF.

This clone was seen more than once but under ten times. Other DNA variants within this sample encode the same CDR3. V and J are TRBV4-3 and TRBJ1-6; TRBD1 is a possible D gene (5 bases). Germline loops: CDR1 LGHNA, CDR2 YSLEER. The CDR3 runs to 14 residues. V was clipped by 1 base and J by 7 bases, with 8 bases between them. The CDR3: CASSQGDRNSPLHF. CDR3 nucleotides: TGCGCCAGCAGCCAAGGAGACAGAAATTCACCCCTCCACTTT.

The V and J genes are TRBV5-1 and TRBJ1-1; no reliable D call. V was clipped by 1 base and J by 2 bases, with 18 bases between them. Per the germline V gene, CDR1 is SGHRS and CDR2 is YFSETQ. The CDR3 has 17 residues. In DNA form, the CDR3 reads TGCGCCAGCAGCTTGCGATCCCCCCGCGCCTCAAACACTGAAGCTTTCTTT. Translated, it gives CASSLRSPRASNTEAFF.

This chain connects TRBV30 to TRBJ1-1; possible D gene TRBD1, 6 bases. V lost 2 bases and J lost 3, with 13 bases in between. The CDR3 consists of 14 residues. Germline lookup yields CDR1 GTSNPN and CDR2 SVGIG (reference sequence). The CDR3 sequence: CAWSQGRSDTEAFF. In DNA, the CDR3 is TGTGCCTGGAGTCAGGGGCGATCCGACACTGAAGCTTTCTTT.

Only a few counts were recorded for this clone. The CDR3 reads CASSPSRDRASPLHF. As DNA, the CDR3 is TGTGCCAGCAGCCCCAGCAGGGACAGGGCGTCCCCCCTCCACTTT. The V and J genes are TRBV11-1 and TRBJ1-6, with 9 bases matching TRBD1. Trimming removed 5 bases from V and 13 bases from J; junction bases left unmatched: 12. The CDR3 extends over 15 amino acids. CDR1 is SGHAT, CDR2 FQDESV, per germline (reference sequence).

This clone turned up a few times. This CDR3 reads CASSLRGTVNTGELFF. In DNA, the CDR3 is TGTGCCAGCAGCTTAAGGGGGACAGTGAACACCGGGGAGCTGTTTTTT. The V gene is TRBV7-3, the J gene TRBJ2-2; 7 bases are a match to TRBD1. With 1 base clipped from V and 1 base from J, the junction kept 3 bases outside the gene matches. Per germline, CDR1 SGHTA and CDR2 FQGTGA. CDR3 length: 16 residues.

This clone appeared a single time. The rearrangement links TRBV24-1 to TRBJ2-7, with D perhaps TRBD1 (7 bases). The CDR3 is 13 residues long. With 9 bases removed from V and 2 bases from J, the gap between germline ends came to 13 bases. Germline CDR1 and CDR2: KGHDR and SFDVKD. CDR3 sequence reads: CATSQGGTYEQYF. CDR3 sequence (DNA): TGTGCCACCTCCCAGGGGGGAACCTACGAGCAGTACTTC.

This chain links TRBV4-2 with TRBJ2-3, with 10 positions matching TRBD2. V lost 0 bases and J lost 7; bases outside the gene matches: 7. The CDR3 totals 16 residues. CDR1 and CDR2 (germline): LGHNA, YNFKEQ. The CDR3 DNA reads as TGTGCCAGCAGCCAAGATTGGCTAGCGGGAGAGAATACGCAGTATTTT. Translation gives CASSQDWLAGENTQYF.

This clone was seen only once. This chain uses TRBV6-2 or TRBV6-3 with TRBJ2-7; 7 nucleotides line up with TRBD1. The CDR3 covers 11 residues. J lost 5 bases, V lost 6 bases, and 1 base had no gene match. Germline V gene sequence: CDR1 MNHEY, CDR2 SVGEGT. The CDR3 reads CASSDRDEQYF. In nucleotides, the CDR3 is TGTGCCAGCAGCGACAGGGACGAGCAGTACTTC.

This clone has a handful of counts. The rearrangement links TRBV11-1 to TRBJ1-2; 10 nucleotides align to TRBD1. This CDR3 comprises 14 residues. Trimming cost V 5 bases and J 7 bases; bases outside gene matches: 7. Germline loops: CDR1 SGHAT, CDR2 FQDESV (reference sequence). The DNA of the CDR3 is TGTGCCAGCAGCCCCGGGACAGGGGAAACTGGCTACACCTTC. Translation gives CASSPGTGETGYTF.

The chain is built from TRBV6-2 or TRBV6-3 and TRBJ1-1, with D possibly TRBD1 on 6 matching bases. CDR1 and CDR2 from the germline V gene are MNHEY and SVGEGT. Trimming pared 5 bases from V and 2 bases from J, leaving 18 bases between. The CDR3 has 16 residues. CDR3 residues: CASSNPTTGANTEAFF. The DNA for the CDR3 is TGTGCCAGCAGTAACCCGACGACAGGAGCCAACACTGAAGCTTTCTTT.

The chain has TRBV29-1 and TRBJ2-7; 8 bases agree with TRBD1. The CDR3 has 15 residues. V shed 0 bases, J shed 4 bases, and the junction held 8 bases outside the gene matches. CDR1 is SQVTM, CDR2 ANQGSEA, per germline. The DNA for the CDR3 is TGCAGCGTTGAAGATCGGTCAGGGGGCCGGTACGAGCAGTACTTC. Translated, it gives CSVEDRSGGRYEQYF.

V is TRBV10-3 and J is TRBJ1-2; D gene uncertain. CDR1 and CDR2 (germline): ENHRY, SYGVKD. The length of the CDR3 is 12 residues. V was cut by 2 bases and J by 9 bases, with 10 bases left in between. The CDR3: CAISEDGDRYTF. The CDR3 DNA sequence: TGTGCCATCAGTGAGGACGGGGATCGCTACACCTTC.

This clone was recorded only once. This chain links TRBV4-1 with TRBJ2-1; no clear D. The CDR3 extends over 12 amino acids. V lost 1 base to trimming and J lost 12 bases, with 10 bases between them. Germline CDR1 is MGHRA and CDR2 is YSYEKL. CDR3 sequence reads: CASSQVSGAQFF. The CDR3 DNA reads TGCGCCAGCAGCCAAGTCTCCGGAGCGCAGTTCTTC.